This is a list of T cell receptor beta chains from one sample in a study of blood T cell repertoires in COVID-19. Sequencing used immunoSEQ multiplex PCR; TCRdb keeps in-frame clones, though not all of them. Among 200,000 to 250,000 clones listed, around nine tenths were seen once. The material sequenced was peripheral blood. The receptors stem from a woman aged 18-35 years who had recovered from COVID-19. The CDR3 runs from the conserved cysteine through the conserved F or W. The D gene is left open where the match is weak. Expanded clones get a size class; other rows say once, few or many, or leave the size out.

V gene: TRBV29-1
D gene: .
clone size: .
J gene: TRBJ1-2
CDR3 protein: CSVAETSYGYTF
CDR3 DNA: TGCAGCGTTGCGGAGACTAGCTATGGCTACACCTTC

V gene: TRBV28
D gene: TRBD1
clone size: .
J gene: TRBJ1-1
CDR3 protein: CASRALMTGRWGFF
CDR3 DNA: TGTGCCAGCAGGGCTCTCATGACAGGGAGATGGGGTTTCTTT

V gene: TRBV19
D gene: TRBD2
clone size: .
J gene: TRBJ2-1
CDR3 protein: CASSQTSGPYNEQFF
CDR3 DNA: TGTGCCAGTAGCCAGACTAGCGGGCCCTACAATGAGCAGTTCTTC

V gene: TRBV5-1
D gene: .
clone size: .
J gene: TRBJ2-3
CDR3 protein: CASSLLGLSTDTQYF
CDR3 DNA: TGCGCCAGCAGCCTCCTAGGATTAAGCACAGATACGCAGTATTTT

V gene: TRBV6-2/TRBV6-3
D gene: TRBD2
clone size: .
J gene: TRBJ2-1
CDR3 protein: CASSTGTSGRVYNEQFF
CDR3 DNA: TGTGCCAGCAGCACCGGGACTAGCGGGAGGGTCTACAATGAGCAGTTCTTC

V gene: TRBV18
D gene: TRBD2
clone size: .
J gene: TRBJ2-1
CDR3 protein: CASSPPSGEEFF
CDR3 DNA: TGTGCCAGCTCACCACCTAGCGGGGAGGAGTTCTTC

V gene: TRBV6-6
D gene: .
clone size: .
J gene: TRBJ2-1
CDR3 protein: CASSSLALSYNEQFF
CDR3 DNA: TGTGCCAGCAGTTCGTTAGCGCTCTCCTACAATGAGCAGTTCTTC

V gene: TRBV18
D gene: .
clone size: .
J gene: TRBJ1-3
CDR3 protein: CASSPDSSGNTIYF
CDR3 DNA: TGTGCCAGCTCACCTGACAGTTCTGGAAACACCATATATTTT

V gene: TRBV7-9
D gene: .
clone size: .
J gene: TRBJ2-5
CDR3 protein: CASSLEAEGGETQYF
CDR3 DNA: TGTGCCAGCAGCTTAGAGGCGGAGGGCGGAGAGACCCAGTACTTC

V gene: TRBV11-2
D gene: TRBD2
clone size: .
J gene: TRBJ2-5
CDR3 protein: CASSVEAGTSGTETQYF
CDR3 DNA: TGTGCCAGCAGCGTTGAAGCCGGGACTAGCGGGACGGAGACCCAGTACTTC

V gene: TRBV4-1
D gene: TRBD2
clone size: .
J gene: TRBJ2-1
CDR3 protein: CASSRGGTPTYNEQFF
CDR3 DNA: TGCGCCAGCAGCCGGGGAGGGACGCCTACCTACAATGAGCAGTTCTTC

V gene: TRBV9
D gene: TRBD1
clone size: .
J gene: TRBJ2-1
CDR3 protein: CASSGTGDWNEQFF
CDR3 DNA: TGTGCCAGCAGCGGGACAGGGGACTGGAATGAGCAGTTCTTC

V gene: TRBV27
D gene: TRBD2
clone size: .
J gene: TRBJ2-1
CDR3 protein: CASSLAGEIYNEQFF
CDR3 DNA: TGTGCCAGCAGTTTAGCGGGGGAGATCTACAATGAGCAGTTCTTC

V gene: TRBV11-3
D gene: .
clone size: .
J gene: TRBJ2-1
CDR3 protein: CASSLDVNEQFF
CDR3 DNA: TGTGCCAGCAGCTTAGACGTCAATGAGCAGTTCTTC

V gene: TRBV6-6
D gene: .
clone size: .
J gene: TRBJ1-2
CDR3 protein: CASSYSTGYGYTF
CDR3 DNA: TGTGCCAGCAGTTACTCGACAGGCTATGGCTACACCTTC

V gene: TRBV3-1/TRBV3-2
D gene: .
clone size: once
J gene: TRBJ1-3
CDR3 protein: CASSPQQNTIYF
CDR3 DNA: TGTGCCAGCAGCCCCCAACAAAACACCATATATTTT

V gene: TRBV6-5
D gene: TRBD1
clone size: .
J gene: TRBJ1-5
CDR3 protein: CASSRTGAHQPQHF
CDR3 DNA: TGTGCCAGCAGCCGTACAGGGGCCCATCAGCCCCAGCATTTT

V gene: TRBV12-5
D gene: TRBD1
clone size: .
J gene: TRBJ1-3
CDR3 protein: CASGLPRQGETSGNTIYF
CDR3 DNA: TGTGCTAGTGGTCTCCCCCGGCAGGGGGAAACTTCTGGAAACACCATATATTTT

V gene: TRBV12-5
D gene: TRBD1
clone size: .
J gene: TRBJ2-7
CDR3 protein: CASGLVGTGAYEQYF
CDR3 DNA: TGTGCTAGTGGTTTGGTAGGGACAGGCGCCTACGAGCAGTACTTC

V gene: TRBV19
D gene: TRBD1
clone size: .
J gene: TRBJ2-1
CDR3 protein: CASSSQGASNEQFF
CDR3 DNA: TGTGCCAGTAGTTCACAGGGGGCGAGTAATGAGCAGTTCTTC

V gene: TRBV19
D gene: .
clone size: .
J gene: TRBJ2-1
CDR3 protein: CASSIYQAGNEQFF
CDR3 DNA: TGTGCCAGTAGTATTTACCAGGCGGGCAATGAGCAGTTCTTC

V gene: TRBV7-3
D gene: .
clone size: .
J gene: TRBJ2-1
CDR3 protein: CASSQRRDEQFF
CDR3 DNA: TGTGCCAGCAGCCAACGGAGGGATGAGCAGTTCTTC

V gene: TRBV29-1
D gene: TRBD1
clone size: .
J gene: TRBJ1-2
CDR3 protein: CSVSGGHLDYGYTF
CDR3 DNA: TGCAGCGTTTCAGGGGGGCATTTAGACTATGGCTACACCTTC

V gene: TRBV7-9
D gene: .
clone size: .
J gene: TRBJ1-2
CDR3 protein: CASSLSSYGYTF
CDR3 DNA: TGTGCCAGCAGCTTAAGTAGCTATGGCTACACCTTC

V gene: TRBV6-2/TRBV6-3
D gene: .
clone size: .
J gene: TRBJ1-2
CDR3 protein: CASSSLSFDRLIF
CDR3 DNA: TGTGCCAGCAGTTCTCTGTCTTTCGACAGGCTAATCTTC

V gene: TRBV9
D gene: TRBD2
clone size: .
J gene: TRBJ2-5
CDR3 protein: CASSVVLAGVETQYF
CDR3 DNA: TGTGCCAGCAGCGTAGTACTAGCGGGAGTGGAGACCCAGTACTTC

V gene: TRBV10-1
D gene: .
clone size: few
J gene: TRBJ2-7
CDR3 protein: CASKAREMALYEQYF
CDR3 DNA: TGCGCCAGCAAAGCCCGGGAAATGGCTCTCTACGAGCAGTACTTC

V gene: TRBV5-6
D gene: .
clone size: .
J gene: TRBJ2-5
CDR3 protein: CASSLVQLQETQYF
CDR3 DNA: TGTGCCAGCAGCTTGGTACAGCTACAAGAGACCCAGTACTTC

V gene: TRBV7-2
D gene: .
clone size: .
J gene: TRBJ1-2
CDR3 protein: CASSFGGEGYGYTF
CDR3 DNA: TGTGCCAGCAGCTTTGGGGGCGAGGGCTATGGCTACACCTTC

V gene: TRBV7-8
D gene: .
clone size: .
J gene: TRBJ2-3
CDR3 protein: CASSPLHAGLTDTQYF
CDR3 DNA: TGTGCCAGCAGCCCCCTCCACGCGGGGCTCACAGATACGCAGTATTTT

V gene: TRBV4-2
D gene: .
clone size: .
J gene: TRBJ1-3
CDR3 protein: CASSAGSSGNTIYF
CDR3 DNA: TGTGCCAGCAGCGCGGGGAGCTCTGGAAACACCATATATTTT

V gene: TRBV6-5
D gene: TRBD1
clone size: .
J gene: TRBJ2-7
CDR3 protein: CASSSRDRVTEQYF
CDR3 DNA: TGTGCCAGCAGTTCCCGGGACAGGGTTACCGAGCAGTACTTC

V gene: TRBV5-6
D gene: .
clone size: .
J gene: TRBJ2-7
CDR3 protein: CASSLVASSYEQYF
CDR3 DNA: TGTGCCAGCAGCTTGGTCGCTAGCTCCTACGAGCAGTACTTC

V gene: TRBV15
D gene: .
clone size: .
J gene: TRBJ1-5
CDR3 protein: CATSRAYNQPQHF
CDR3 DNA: TGTGCCACCAGCAGAGCTTACAATCAGCCCCAGCATTTT

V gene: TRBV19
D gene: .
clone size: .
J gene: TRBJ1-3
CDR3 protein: CASSEMRSGNTIYF
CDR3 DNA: TGTGCCAGTAGTGAGATGAGGTCTGGAAACACCATATATTTT

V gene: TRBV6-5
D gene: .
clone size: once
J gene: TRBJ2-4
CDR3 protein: CASSYSGGLAKNIQYF
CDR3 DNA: TGTGCCAGCAGTTACTCGGGGGGGCTAGCCAAAAACATTCAGTACTTC

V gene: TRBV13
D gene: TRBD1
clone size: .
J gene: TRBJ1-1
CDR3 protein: CASSPQRGQGSPEAFF
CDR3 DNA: TGTGCCAGCAGCCCACAGAGGGGACAGGGGTCTCCTGAAGCTTTCTTT

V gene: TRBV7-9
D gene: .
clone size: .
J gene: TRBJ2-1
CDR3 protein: CASSFLSRDSFRVNEQFF
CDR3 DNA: TGTGCCAGCAGCTTCCTATCTAGAGACAGTTTTAGGGTCAATGAGCAGTTCTTC

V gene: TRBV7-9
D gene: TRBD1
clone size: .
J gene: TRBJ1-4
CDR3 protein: CASSETGAGEKLFF
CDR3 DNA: TGTGCCAGCAGCGAGACAGGGGCAGGGGAAAAACTGTTTTTT

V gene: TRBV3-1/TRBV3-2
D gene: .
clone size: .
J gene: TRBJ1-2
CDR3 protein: CASSARQDYGYTF
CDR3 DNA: TGTGCCAGCAGCGCCCGCCAGGACTATGGCTACACCTTC

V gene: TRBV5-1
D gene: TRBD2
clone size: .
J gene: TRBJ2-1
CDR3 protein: CASSFRLAGGSYNEQFF
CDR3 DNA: TGCGCCAGCAGCTTCCGACTAGCGGGAGGTTCCTACAATGAGCAGTTCTTC

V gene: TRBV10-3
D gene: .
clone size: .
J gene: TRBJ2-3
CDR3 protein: CAISESWIGGADTQYF
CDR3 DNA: TGTGCCATCAGTGAGTCCTGGATCGGGGGAGCAGATACGCAGTATTTT

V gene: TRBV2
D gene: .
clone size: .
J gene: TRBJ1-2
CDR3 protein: CASNPDSYGYTF
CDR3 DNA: TGTGCCAGCAACCCCGACAGCTATGGCTACACCTTC

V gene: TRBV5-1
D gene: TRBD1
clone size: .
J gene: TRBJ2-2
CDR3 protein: CASSPGTGGTGELFF
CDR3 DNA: TGCGCCAGCAGCCCCGGGACAGGGGGGACCGGGGAGCTGTTTTTT

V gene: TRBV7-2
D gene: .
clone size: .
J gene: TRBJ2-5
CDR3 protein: CASSLGLQETQYF
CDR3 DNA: TGTGCCAGCAGCCTCGGACTCCAAGAGACCCAGTACTTC

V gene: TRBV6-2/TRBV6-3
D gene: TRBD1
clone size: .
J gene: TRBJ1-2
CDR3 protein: CASSYSTGRGYTF
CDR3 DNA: TGTGCCAGCAGTTACTCGACAGGGCGAGGCTACACCTTC

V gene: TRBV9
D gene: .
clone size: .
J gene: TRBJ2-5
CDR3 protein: CASSVRQSGETQYF
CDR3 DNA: TGTGCCAGCAGCGTAAGACAGTCCGGGGAGACCCAGTACTTC

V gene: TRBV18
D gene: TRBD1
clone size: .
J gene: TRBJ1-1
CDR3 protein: CASEPTGLTEAFF
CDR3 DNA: TGTGCCAGCGAACCGACAGGGCTCACTGAAGCTTTCTTT

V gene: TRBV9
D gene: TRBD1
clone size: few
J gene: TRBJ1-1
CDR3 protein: CASSVGVWDSNTEAFF
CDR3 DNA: TGTGCCAGCAGCGTAGGGGTATGGGACAGTAACACTGAAGCTTTCTTT

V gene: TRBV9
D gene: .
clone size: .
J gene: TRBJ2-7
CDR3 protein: CASSGLDRVGEQYF
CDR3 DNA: TGTGCCAGCAGCGGACTAGACAGGGTGGGCGAGCAGTACTTC

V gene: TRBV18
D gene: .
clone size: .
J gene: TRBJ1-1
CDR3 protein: CASSPPPEGPTEAFF
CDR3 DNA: TGTGCCAGCTCACCACCGCCCGAGGGTCCCACTGAAGCTTTCTTT

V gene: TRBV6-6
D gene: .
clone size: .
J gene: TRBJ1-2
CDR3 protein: CASRDRGRDYGYTF
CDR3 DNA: TGTGCCAGCAGAGACCGGGGAAGGGATTATGGCTACACCTTC

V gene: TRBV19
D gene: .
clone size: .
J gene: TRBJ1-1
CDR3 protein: CASSSGLNTEAFF
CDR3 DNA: TGTGCCAGTAGTTCAGGGTTGAACACTGAAGCTTTCTTT

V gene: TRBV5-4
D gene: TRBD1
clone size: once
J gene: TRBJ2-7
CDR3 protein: CASSRDRIYEQYF
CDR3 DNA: TGTGCCAGCAGCCGGGACAGGATCTACGAGCAGTACTTC

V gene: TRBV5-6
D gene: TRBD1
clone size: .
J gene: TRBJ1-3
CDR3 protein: CASSLVDREAAIYF
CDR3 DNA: TGTGCCAGCAGCTTGGTAGACAGGGAGGCTGCCATATATTTT